The present T cell receptor (beta chain) was sequenced within a study of regulatory T cells in long-lasting Graves disease. Time point of the sample: persistent/refractory GD, antithyroid drugs over 5 years with positive TRAb. Following extraction of RNA from PBMCs, that RNA was used to make the TCR library. Study-wide results and caveats: Persistent Graves' patients showed a TCR diversity that was lower than that of newly diagnosed ones.

Germline trimming cut 0 bases from V and 6 bases from J; bases unmatched to any gene: 4. The CDR3 has 15 residues. Germline V lookup: CDR1 LNHDA, CDR2 SQIVND (reference sequence). About this clonotype: What it binds is unknown.

Library construction for TCR beta used iRepertoire HTBI primers and Arm-PCR of CDR3 regions. TCRdb re-analysed the multiplex PCR reads in MiXCR, keeping a single row per CDR3 protein. In the table there are around 400,000 distinct CDR3 sequences, less than 30% of which are singletons. This TCR came from a woman aged 40 to 50 with Graves disease. The chain carries TRBV19 and TRBJ2-2; 7 bases map to TRBD2. The material was peripheral blood mononuclear cells (PBMCs), obtained when the disease was refractory, from a patient treated with antithyroid drugs. The chain's CDR3 is CASSIDRRGAGELFF. The CDR3 region has the DNA TGTGCCAGTAGTATAGATCGACGGGGGGCCGGGGAGCTGTTTTTT.